The T cell receptor (beta chain) under discussion was sequenced for a study of blood T cell repertoires in COVID-19. Study-level background: The samples span acute and convalescent COVID-19 from the United States, Italy and Spain. Nucleic acid was either cDNA or gDNA, and it came from T cells, B-cell-depleted T cells, or PBMCs.

This CDR3 has 14 amino acids. The germline V gene has CDR1 MNHEY and CDR2 SMNVEV (reference sequence). The ends were cut back, 3 bases at V and 9 bases at J, with 17 bases in the middle. In the original processing: Reference gene primer amplification gave estimated nucleated cell counts. The method was immunoSEQ multiplex PCR; TCRdb's version includes in-frame clones alone and lacks a portion of them. D and trimming come from the DNA, and the V and J calls and clone size come from that table. The sample contains a few hundred thousand clones, around four fifths of which appear only once. This rearrangement joins TRBV27 to TRBJ2-5; D perhaps matches TRBD2 (6 bases). This TCR came from a man aged 30-40 years who had recovered from COVID-19. The sample consisted of peripheral blood. The CDR3 region is CASSLTGARGAQYF. The CDR3 DNA reads TGTGCCAGCAGTTTGACCGGGGCCCGCGGGGCCCAGTACTTC.